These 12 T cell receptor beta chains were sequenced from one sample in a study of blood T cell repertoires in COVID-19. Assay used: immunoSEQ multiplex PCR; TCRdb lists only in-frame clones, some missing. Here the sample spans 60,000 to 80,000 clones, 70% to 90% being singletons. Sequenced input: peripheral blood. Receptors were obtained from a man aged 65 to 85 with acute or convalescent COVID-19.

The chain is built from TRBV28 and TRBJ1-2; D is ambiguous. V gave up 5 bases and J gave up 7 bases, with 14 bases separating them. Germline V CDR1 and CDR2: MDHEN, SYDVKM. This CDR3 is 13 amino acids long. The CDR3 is CASSPPGGLGYTF. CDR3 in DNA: TGTGCCAGCAGTCCCCCCGGAGGACTTGGCTACACCTTC.

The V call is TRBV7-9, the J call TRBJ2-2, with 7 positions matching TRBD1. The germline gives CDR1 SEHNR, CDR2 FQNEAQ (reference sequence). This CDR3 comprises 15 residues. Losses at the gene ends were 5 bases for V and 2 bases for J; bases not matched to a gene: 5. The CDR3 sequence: CASSTYRGNTGELFF. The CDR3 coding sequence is TGTGCCAGCAGCACGTACAGGGGAAACACCGGGGAGCTGTTTTTT. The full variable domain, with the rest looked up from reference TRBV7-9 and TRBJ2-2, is DTGVSQNPRHKITKRGQNVTFRCDPISEHNRLYWYRQTLGQGPEFLTYFQNEAQLEKSRLLSDRFSAERPKGSFSTLEIQRTEQGDSAMYLCASSTYRGNTGELFFGEGSRLTVL.

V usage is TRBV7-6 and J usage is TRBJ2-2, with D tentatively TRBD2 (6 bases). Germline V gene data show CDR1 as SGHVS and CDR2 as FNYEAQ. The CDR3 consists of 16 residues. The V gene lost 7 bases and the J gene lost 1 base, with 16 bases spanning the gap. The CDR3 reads CASIVGGGGNTGELFF. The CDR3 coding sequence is TGTGCCAGCATCGTGGGGGGAGGAGGGAACACCGGGGAGCTGTTTTTT.

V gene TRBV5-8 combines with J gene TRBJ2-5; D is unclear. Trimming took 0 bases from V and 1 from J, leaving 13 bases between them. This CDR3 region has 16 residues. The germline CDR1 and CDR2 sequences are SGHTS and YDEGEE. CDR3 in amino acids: CASSLARSAFQETQYF. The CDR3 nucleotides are TGTGCCAGCAGCTTGGCGCGGTCGGCTTTCCAAGAGACCCAGTACTTC.

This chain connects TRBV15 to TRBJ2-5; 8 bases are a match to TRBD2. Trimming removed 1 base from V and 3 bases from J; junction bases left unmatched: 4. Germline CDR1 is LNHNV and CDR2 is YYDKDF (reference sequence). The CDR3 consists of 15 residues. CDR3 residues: CATSRGDGGEETQYF. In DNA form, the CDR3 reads TGTGCCACCAGCAGAGGGGACGGGGGGGAAGAGACCCAGTACTTC.

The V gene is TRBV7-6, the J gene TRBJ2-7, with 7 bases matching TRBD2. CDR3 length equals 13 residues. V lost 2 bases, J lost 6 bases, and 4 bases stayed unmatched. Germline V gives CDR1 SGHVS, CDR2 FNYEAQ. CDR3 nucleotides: TGTGCCAGCAGCTTAATAGCGGGCCCCGAGCAGTACTTC. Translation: CASSLIAGPEQYF.

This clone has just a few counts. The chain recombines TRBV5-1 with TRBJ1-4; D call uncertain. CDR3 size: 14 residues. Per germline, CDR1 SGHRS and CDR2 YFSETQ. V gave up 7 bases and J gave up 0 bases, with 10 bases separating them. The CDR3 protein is CASGASATNEKLFF. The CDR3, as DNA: TGCGCCAGCGGAGCTTCCGCAACTAATGAAAAACTGTTTTTT.

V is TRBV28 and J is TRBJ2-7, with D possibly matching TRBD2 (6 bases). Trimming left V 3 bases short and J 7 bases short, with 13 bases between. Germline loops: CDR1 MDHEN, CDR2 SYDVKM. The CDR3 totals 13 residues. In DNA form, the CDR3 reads TGTGCCAGCAGTTTCGTCAGGGCGGGAGAGCAGTACTTC. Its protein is CASSFVRAGEQYF.

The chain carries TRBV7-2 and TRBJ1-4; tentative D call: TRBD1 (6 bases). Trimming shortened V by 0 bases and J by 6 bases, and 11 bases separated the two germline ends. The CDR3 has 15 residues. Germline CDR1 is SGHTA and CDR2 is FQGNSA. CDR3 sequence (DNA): TGTGCCAGCAGCTTAGCGGGCAGGGGAGATGAAAAACTGTTTTTT. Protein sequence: CASSLAGRGDEKLFF.

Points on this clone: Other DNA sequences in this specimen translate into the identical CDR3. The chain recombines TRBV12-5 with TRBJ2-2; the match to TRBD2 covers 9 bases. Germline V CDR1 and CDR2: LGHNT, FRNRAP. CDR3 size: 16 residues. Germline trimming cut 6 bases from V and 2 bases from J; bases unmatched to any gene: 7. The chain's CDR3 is CASGRGGGSNTGELFF. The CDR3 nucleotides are TGTGCTAGTGGGCGGGGGGGCGGGAGCAACACCGGGGAGCTGTTTTTT.

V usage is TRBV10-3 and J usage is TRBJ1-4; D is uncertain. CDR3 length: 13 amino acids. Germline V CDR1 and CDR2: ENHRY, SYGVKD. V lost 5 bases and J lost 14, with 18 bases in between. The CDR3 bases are TGTGCCATCAGTCTTGGACTATATTCGGGCCTGTTTTTT. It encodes CAISLGLYSGLFF.

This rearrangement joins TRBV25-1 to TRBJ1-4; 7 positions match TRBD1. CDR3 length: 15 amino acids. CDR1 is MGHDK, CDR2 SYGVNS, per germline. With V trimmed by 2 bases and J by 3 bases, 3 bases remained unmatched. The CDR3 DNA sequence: TGTGCCAGCAGTGAAAGGGGACAGCCTAATGAAAAACTGTTTTTT. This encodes CASSERGQPNEKLFF.